This T cell receptor beta chain was recovered during a study of cytomegalovirus exposure and HLA in healthy donors. General study findings and limits: In a later analysis, common viral pathogens appeared linked to several of the most significant clusters. TCR sequences were mostly rare, though some public TCRs occurred in many donors. In most subjects, TCR beta sequences reportedly gave accurate predictions of HLA-A and HLA-B alleles.

On this clone: No antigen is known for it.

A multiplex PCR was run with 60 Vbeta primers and 13 Jbeta primers. Produced via immunoSEQ multiplex PCR; TCRdb's table is partial and in-frame only. The repertoire holds over 150,000 clones, less than 85% seen once, with approximately 4.5% in the top ten. The trim removed 4 bases at V and 0 bases at J, leaving 11 bases unmatched. Germline CDR1 and CDR2: LGHNA and YSLEER. The CDR3 consists of 18 residues. The source material was PBMCs. V and J are TRBV4-3 and TRBJ2-3, with 9 positions matching TRBD2. This clonotype was sampled from a man aged 35 to 55 in good health and CMV-seronegative. CDR3 sequence reads: CASSRRAVAGGSTDTQYF. The CDR3 nucleotides read TGCGCCAGCAGCCGACGGGCTGTGGCGGGGGGGAGCACAGATACGCAGTATTTT.